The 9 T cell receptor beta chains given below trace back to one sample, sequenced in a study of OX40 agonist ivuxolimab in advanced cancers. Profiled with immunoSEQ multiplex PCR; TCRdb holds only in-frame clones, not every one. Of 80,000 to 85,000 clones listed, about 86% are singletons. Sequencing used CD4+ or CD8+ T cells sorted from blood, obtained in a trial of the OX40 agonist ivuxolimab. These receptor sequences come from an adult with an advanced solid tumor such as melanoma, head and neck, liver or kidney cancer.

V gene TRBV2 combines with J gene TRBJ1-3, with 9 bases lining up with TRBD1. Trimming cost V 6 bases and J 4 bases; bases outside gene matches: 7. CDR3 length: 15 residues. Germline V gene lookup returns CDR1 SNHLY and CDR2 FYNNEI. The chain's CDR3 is CASRLGQGGGNTIYF. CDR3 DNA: TGTGCCAGCAGGTTGGGACAGGGAGGAGGAAACACCATATATTTT.

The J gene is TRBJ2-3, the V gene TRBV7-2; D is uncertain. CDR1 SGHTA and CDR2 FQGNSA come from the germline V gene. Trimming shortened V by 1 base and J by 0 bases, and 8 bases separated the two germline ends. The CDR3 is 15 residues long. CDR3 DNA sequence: TGTGCCAGCAGCTTAGGGTCAACTAGCACAGATACGCAGTATTTT. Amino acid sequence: CASSLGSTSTDTQYF.

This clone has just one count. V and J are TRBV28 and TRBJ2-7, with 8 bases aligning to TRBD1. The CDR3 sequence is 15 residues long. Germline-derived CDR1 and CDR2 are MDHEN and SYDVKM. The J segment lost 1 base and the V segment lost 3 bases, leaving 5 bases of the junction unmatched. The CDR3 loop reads CASSFRDRTSYEQYF. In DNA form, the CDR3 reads TGTGCCAGCAGTTTCCGGGACAGGACTTCCTACGAGCAGTACTTC. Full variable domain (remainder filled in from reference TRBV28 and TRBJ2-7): DVKVTQSSRYLVKRTGEKVFLECVQDMDHENMFWYRQDPGLGLRLIYFSYDVKMKEKGDIPEGYSVSREKKERFSLILESASTNQTSMYLCASSFRDRTSYEQYFGPGTRLTVT.

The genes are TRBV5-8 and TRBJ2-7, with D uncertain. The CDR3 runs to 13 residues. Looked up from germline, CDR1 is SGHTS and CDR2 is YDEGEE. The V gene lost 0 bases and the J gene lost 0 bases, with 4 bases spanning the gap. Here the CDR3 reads CASSLGISYEQYF. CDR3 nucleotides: TGTGCCAGCAGCTTGGGGATCTCCTACGAGCAGTACTTC.

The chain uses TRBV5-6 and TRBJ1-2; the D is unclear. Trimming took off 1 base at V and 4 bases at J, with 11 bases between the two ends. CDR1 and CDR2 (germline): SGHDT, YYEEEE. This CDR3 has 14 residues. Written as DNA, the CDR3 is TGTGCCAGCAGCTTGAAGACGGCTCTCTATGGCTACACCTTC. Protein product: CASSLKTALYGYTF. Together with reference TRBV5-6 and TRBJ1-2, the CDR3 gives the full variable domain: DAGVTQSPTHLIKTRGQQVTLRCSPKSGHDTVSWYQQALGQGPQFIFQYYEEEERQRGNFPDRFSGHQFPNYSSELNVNALLLGDSALYLCASSLKTALYGYTFGSGTRLTVV.

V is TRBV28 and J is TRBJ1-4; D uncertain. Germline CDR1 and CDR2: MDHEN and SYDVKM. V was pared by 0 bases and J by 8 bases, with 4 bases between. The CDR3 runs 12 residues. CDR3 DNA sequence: TGTGCCAGCAGTTTATGGAAGGAAAAACTGTTTTTT. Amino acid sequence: CASSLWKEKLFF.

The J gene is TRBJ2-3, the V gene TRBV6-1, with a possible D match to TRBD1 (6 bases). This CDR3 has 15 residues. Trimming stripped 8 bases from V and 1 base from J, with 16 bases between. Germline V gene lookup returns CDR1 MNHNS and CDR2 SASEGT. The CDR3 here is CASRQQGSGTDTQYF. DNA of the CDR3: TGTGCCAGCCGGCAACAGGGTTCTGGCACAGATACGCAGTATTTT.

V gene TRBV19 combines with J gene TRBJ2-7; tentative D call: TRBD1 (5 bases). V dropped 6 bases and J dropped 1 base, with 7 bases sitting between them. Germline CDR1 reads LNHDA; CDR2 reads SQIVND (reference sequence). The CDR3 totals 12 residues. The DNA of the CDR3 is TGTGCCAGTAGGACAGATTCCTACGAGCAGTACTTC. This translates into CASRTDSYEQYF.

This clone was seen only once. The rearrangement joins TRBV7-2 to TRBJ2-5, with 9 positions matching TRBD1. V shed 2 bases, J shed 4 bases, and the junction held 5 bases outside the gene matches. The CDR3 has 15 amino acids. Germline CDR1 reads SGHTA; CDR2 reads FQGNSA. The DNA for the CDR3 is TGTGCCAGCAGCTTACTACAGGGGGCAAGAGAGACCCAGTACTTC. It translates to CASSLLQGARETQYF.